The T cell receptor beta chain under discussion was sequenced for a study of graft-versus-host responses after intestinal transplantation. Study background: Recipients had multivisceral, liver-intestinal, or isolated intestinal transplants. The recipients all started with anti-thymocyte globulin induction and then took tacrolimus and steroids for approximately 3 years. Overall study findings and caveats: GvH clones turned up in recipient marrow; some had shown up first in ileum or blood.

Measured with immunoSEQ multiplex PCR; TCRdb has only the in-frame clones, and not every one. The sample has just under 65,000 clones, 85% to 95% seen once. Germline lookup yields CDR1 SGHRS and CDR2 YFSETQ. The length of the CDR3 is 16 residues. Trimming took off 0 bases at V and 8 bases at J, with 20 bases between the two ends. On this clone itself: Its antigen is as yet unknown.

The sample here was unstimulated CD8+ T cells sorted from spleen or lymph node cells, taken before transplant. The chain is built from TRBV5-1 and TRBJ1-2; D unresolved. The sequence came from a human donor who was the organ donor for an intestinal transplant. As DNA, the CDR3 is TGCGCCAGCAGCTTGGTTCCGGGTTGGCGGGGTATAGGCTACACCTTC. This codes for CASSLVPGWRGIGYTF.